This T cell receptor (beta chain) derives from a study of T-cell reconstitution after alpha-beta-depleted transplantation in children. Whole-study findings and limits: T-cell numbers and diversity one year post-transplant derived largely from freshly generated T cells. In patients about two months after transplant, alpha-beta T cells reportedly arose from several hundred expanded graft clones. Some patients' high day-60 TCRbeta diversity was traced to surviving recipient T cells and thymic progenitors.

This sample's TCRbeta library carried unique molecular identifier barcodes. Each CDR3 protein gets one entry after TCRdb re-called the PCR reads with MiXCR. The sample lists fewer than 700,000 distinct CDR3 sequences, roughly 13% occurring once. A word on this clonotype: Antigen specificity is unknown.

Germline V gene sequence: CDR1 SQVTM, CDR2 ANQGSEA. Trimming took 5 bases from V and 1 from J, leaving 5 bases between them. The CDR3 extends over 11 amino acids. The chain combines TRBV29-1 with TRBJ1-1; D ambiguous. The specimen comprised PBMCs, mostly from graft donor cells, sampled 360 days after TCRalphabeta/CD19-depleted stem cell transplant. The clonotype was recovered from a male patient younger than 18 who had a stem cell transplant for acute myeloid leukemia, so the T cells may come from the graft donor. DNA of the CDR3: TGCAGCGTTTGGCGGAACACTGAAGCTTTCTTT. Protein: CSVWRNTEAFF.